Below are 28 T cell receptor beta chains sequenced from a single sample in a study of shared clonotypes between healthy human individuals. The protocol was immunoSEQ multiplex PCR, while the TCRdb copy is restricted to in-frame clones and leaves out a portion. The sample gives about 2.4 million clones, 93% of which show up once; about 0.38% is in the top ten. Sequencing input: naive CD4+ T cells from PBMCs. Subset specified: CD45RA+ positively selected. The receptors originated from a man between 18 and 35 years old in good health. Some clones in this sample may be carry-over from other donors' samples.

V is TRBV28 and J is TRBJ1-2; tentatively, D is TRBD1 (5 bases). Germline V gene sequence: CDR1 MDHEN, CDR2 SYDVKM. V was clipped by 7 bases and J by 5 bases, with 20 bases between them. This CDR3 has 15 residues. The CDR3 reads CASTELTKGLYGYTF. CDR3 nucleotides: TGTGCCAGCACCGAACTTACCAAGGGACTTTATGGCTACACCTTC.

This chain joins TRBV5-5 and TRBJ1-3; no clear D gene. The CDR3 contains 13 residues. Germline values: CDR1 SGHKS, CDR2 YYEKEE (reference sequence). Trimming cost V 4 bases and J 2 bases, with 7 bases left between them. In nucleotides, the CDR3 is TGTGCCAGCAGCCTACCTCCTGGAAACACCATATATTTT. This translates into CASSLPPGNTIYF.

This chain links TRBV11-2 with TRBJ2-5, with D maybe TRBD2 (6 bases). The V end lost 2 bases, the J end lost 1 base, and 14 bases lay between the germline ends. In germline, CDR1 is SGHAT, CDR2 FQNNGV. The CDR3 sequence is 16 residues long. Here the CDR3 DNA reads TGTGCCAGCAGCTTAACCTCCTTTAGCGGCCAAGAGACCCAGTACTTC. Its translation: CASSLTSFSGQETQYF.

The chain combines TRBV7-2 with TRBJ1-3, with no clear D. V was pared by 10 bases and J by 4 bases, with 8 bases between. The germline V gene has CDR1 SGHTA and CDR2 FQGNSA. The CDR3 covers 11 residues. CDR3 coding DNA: TGTGCCACCACGGGGGGAAACACCATATATTTT. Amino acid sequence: CATTGGNTIYF.

The CDR3 loop reads CASSPEGTSSGYTF. CDR3 coding DNA: TGTGCCAGCAGCCCAGAGGGGACGAGCTCTGGCTACACCTTC. This chain uses TRBV7-3 with TRBJ1-2; TRBD1 might be the D (5 bases). The CDR3 covers 14 residues. V was trimmed by 5 bases and J by 7 bases, leaving 17 bases between them. The germline gives CDR1 SGHTA, CDR2 FQGTGA.

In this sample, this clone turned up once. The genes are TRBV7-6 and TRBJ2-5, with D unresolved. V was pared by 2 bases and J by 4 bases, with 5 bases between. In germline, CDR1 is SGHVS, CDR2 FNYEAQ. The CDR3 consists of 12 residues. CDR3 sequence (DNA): TGTGCCAGCAGCTTACCATTAGAGACCCAGTACTTC. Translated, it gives CASSLPLETQYF.

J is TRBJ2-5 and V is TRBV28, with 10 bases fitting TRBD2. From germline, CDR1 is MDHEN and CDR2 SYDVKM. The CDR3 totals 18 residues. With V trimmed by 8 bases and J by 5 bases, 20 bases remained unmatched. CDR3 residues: CASLGGKREGLYGETQYF. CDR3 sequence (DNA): TGTGCCAGCCTCGGAGGGAAGCGGGAGGGCCTGTATGGGGAGACCCAGTACTTC.

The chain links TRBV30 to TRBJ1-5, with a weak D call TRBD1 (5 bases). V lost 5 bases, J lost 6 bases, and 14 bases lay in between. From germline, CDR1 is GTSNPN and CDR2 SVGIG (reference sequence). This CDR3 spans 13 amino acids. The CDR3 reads CAWSRQGLQPQHF. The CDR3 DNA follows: TGTGCCTGGTCGCGTCAGGGCCTTCAGCCCCAGCATTTT.

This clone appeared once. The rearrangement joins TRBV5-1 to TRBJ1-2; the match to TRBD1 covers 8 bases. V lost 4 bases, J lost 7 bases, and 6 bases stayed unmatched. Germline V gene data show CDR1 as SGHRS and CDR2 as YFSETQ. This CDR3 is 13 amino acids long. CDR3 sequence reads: CASSRIDRGGYTF. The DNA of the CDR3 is TGCGCCAGCAGCCGGATAGACAGGGGTGGCTACACCTTC.

The CDR3 loop is CASRLGQGMGEQYF. CDR3 nucleotides: TGTGCCAGCAGGTTGGGACAGGGGATGGGGGAGCAGTACTTC. The chain has TRBV2 and TRBJ2-7; 10 bases agree with TRBD1. V trimming: 6 bases; J trimming: 7 bases; junction bases outside the gene matches: 9. CDR1 is SNHLY and CDR2 is FYNNEI in the germline V gene. The CDR3 is 14 amino acids. Full variable domain (missing parts from reference TRBV2 and TRBJ2-7): EPEVTQTPSHQVTQMGQEVILRCVPISNHLYFYWYRQILGQKVEFLVSFYNNEISEKSEIFDDQFSVERPDGSNFTLKIRSTKLEDSAMYFCASRLGQGMGEQYFGPGTRLTVT.

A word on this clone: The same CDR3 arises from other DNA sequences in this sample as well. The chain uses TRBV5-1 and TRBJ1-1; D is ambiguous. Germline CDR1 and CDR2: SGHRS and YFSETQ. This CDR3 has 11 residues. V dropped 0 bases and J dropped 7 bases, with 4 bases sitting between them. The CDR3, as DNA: TGCGCCAGCAGCTTGGGTGTTGAAGCTTTCTTT. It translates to CASSLGVEAFF.

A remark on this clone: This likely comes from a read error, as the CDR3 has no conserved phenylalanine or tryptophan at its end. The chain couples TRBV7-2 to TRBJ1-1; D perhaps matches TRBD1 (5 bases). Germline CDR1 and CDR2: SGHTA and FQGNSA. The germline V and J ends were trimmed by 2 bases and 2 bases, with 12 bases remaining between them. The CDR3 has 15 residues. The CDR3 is CASSLQGRSNTEAFL. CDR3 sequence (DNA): TGTGCCAGCAGCTTACAGGGACGTAGCAACACTGAAGCTTTCCTT.

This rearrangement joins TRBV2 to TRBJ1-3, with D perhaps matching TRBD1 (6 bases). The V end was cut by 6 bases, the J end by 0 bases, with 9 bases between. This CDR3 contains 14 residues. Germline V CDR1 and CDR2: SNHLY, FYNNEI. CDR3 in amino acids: CASSTGTSGNTIYF. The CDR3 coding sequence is TGTGCCAGCAGCACAGGGACCTCTGGAAACACCATATATTTT.

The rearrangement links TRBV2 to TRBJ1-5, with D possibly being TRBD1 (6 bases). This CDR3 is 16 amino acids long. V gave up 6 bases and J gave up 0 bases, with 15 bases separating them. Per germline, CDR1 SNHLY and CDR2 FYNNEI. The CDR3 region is CASRGVQGNSNQPQHF. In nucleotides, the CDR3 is TGTGCCAGCAGGGGGGTACAGGGTAATAGCAATCAGCCCCAGCATTTT.

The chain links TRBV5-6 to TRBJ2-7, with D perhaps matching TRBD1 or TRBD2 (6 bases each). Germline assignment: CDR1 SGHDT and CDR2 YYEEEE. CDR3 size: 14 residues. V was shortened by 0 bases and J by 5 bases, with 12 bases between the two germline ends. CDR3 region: CASSLVGGRDEQYF. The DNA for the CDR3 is TGTGCCAGCAGCTTGGTTGGGGGGCGGGACGAGCAGTACTTC. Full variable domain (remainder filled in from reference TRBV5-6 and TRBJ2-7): DAGVTQSPTHLIKTRGQQVTLRCSPKSGHDTVSWYQQALGQGPQFIFQYYEEEERQRGNFPDRFSGHQFPNYSSELNVNALLLGDSALYLCASSLVGGRDEQYFGPGTRLTVT.

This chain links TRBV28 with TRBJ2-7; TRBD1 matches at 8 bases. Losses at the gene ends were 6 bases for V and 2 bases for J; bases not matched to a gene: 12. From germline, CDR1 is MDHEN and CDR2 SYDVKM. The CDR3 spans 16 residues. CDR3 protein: CASRRPGQGRTYEQYF. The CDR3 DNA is TGTGCCAGCAGAAGACCCGGACAGGGTCGAACCTACGAGCAGTACTTC. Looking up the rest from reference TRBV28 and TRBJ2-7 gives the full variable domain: DVKVTQSSRYLVKRTGEKVFLECVQDMDHENMFWYRQDPGLGLRLIYFSYDVKMKEKGDIPEGYSVSREKKERFSLILESASTNQTSMYLCASRRPGQGRTYEQYFGPGTRLTVT.

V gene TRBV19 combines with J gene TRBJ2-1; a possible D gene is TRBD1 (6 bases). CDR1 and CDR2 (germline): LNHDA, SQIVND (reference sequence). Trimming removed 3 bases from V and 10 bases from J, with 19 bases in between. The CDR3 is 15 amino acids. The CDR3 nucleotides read TGTGCCAGTAGTATGCGGACAGAGACAAGATCAGAGCAGTTCTTC. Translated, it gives CASSMRTETRSEQFF.

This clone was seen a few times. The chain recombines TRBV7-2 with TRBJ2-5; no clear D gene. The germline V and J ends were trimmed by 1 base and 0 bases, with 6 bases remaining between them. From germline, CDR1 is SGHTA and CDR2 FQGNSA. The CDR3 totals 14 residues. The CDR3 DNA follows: TGTGCCAGCAGCTTAGGGCACCACCAAGAGACCCAGTACTTC. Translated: CASSLGHHQETQYF.

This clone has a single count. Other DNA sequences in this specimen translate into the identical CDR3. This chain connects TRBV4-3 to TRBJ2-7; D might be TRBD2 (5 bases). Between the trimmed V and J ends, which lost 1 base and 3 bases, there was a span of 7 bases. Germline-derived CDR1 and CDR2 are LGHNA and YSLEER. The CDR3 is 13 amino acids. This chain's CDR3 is CASSQVGGYEQYF. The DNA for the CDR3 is TGCGCCAGCAGCCAAGTAGGAGGCTACGAGCAGTACTTC.

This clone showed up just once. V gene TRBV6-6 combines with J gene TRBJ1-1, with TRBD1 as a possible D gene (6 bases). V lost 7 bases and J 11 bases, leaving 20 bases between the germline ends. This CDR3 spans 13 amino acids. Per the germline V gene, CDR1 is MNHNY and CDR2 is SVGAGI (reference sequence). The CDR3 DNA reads TGTGCCAGCACCACCTGGGGGGGCGAGCAGGCTTTCTTT. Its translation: CASTTWGGEQAFF.

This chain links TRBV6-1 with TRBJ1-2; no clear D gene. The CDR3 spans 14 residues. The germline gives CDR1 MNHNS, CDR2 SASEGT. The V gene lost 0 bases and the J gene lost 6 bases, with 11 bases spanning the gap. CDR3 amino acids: CASSEAGMGDGYTF. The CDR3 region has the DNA TGTGCCAGCAGTGAAGCTGGGATGGGTGATGGCTACACCTTC.

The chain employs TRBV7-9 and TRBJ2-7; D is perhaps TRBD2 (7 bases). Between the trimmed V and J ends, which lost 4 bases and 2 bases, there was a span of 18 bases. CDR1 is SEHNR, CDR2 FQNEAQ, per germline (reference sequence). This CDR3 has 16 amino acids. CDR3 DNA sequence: TGTGCCAGCAGCTGGGTCGGGGGGCGTCGCCCCTACGAGCAGTACTTC. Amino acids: CASSWVGGRRPYEQYF.

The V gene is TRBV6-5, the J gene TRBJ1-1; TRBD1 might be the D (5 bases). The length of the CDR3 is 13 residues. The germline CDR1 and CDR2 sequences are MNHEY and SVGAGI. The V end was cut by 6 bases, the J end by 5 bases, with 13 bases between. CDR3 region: CASRADRVTEAFF. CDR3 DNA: TGTGCCAGCAGAGCAGACAGAGTTACTGAAGCTTTCTTT.

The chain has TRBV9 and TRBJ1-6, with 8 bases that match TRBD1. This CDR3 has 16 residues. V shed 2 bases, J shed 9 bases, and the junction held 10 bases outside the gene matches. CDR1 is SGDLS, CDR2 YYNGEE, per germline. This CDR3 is CASSVNQGAGISPLHF. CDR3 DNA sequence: TGTGCCAGCAGCGTTAATCAGGGGGCGGGGATTTCACCCCTCCACTTT.

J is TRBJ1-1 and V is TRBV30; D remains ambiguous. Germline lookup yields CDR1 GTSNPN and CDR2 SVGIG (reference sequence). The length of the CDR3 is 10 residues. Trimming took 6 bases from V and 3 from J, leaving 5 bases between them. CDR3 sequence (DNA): TGTGCCTGCAAAGACACTGAAGCTTTCTTT. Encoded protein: CACKDTEAFF.

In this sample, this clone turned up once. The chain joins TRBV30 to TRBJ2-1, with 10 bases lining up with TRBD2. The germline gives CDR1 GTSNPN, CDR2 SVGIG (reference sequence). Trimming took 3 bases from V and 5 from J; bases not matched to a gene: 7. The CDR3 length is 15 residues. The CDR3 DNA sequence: TGTGCCTGGAGCCCGGGACTAGCGAACAACAATGAGCAGTTCTTC. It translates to CAWSPGLANNNEQFF.

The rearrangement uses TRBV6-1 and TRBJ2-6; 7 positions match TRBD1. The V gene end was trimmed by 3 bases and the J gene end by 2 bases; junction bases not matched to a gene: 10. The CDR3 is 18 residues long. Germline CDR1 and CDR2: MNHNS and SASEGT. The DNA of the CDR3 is TGTGCCAGCAGTGAGTACCCACAGGGGACGGCTGGGGCCAACGTCCTGACTTTC. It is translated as CASSEYPQGTAGANVLTF.

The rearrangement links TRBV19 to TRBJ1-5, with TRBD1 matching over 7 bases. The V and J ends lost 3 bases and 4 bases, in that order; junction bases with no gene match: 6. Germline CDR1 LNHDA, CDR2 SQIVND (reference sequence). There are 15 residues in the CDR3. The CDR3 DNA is TGTGCCAGTAGTATGGGGCAGGGGGGGAATCAGCCCCAGCATTTT. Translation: CASSMGQGGNQPQHF.